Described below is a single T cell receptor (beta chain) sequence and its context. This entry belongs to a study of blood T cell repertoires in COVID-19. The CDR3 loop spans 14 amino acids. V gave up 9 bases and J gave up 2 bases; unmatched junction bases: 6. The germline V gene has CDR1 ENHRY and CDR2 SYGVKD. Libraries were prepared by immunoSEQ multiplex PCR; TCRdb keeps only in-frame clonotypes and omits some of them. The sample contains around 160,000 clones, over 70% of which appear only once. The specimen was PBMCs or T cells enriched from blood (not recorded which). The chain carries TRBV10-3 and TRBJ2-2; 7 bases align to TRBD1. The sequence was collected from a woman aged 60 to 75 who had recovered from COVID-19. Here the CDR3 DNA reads TGTGCCATAAAGGGGACAGCAAACACCGGGGAGCTGTTTTTT. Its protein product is CAIKGTANTGELFF.